The 6 T cell receptor beta chains in this list originate from one sample, sequenced in a study of somatic mutations in cytotoxic T cells in rheumatoid arthritis. Sequenced by immunoSEQ multiplex PCR; TCRdb stores in-frame clones only, minus some. The sample lists some 5,700 clones, almost 80% occurring once. Source material: CD8+ T cells sorted from blood. The receptors derive from an adult with rheumatoid arthritis.

V and J are TRBV11-2 and TRBJ1-4; D might be TRBD1 (6 bases). Per germline, CDR1 SGHAT and CDR2 FQNNGV. The CDR3 is 14 amino acids. Trimming removed 2 bases from V and 8 bases from J, with 12 bases in between. The CDR3 loop reads CASSLSDRREKLFF. The CDR3 DNA reads as TGTGCCAGCAGCTTAAGCGACAGGCGAGAAAAACTGTTTTTT.

V is TRBV5-1 and J is TRBJ2-7, with a weak D call TRBD1 (5 bases). The CDR3 has 14 residues. The germline V gene has CDR1 SGHRS and CDR2 YFSETQ. Trimming removed 1 base from V and 5 bases from J, with 13 bases in between. CDR3 sequence reads: CASSLRQGSNEQYF. CDR3 bases: TGCGCCAGCAGCTTGAGGCAGGGATCCAACGAGCAGTACTTC.

The rearrangement links TRBV4-1 to TRBJ2-7; D might be TRBD1 (5 bases). The CDR3 sequence is 13 residues long. Trimming took 4 bases from V and 5 from J, leaving 12 bases between them. The germline V gene has CDR1 MGHRA and CDR2 YSYEKL. CDR3 amino acids: CASSPATEDEQYF. The CDR3 DNA is TGCGCCAGCAGCCCCGCGACAGAGGACGAGCAGTACTTC.

The rearrangement joins TRBV6-1 to TRBJ1-1, with D tentatively TRBD1 (5 bases). Trimming pared 8 bases from V and 3 bases from J, leaving 13 bases between. The CDR3 is 13 residues long. Germline CDR1 reads MNHNS; CDR2 reads SASEGT. CDR3 residues: CASPGWGDTEAFF. The CDR3 DNA reads as TGTGCCAGCCCGGGGTGGGGCGACACTGAAGCTTTCTTT.

The genes are TRBV4-1 and TRBJ2-1; D uncertain. From germline, CDR1 is MGHRA and CDR2 YSYEKL. V was cut by 0 bases and J by 4 bases, with 7 bases left in between. This CDR3 region has 14 residues. CDR3 in DNA: TGCGCCAGCAGCCAAGAGTGGCAGTACAATGAGCAGTTCTTC. Its translation is CASSQEWQYNEQFF.

In nucleotides, the CDR3 is TGTGCCAGCAGTGAAGTTACTGAAGCTTTCTTT. Residues: CASSEVTEAFF. The gene calls are TRBV9 and TRBJ1-1, with unresolved D. Germline V gene lookup returns CDR1 SGDLS and CDR2 YYNGEE. CDR3 length: 11 residues. V was cut by 5 bases and J by 5 bases, with 7 bases left in between.